The 19 T cell receptor beta chains in this list originate from one sample, sequenced in a study of blood T cell repertoires in COVID-19. Assay: immunoSEQ multiplex PCR; the TCRdb copy retains only in-frame clones and omits some. The sample consists of about 260,000 clones, 83% of them appearing once. What was sequenced was peripheral blood. These receptors were obtained from a woman aged 45 to 65 who had recovered from COVID-19.

The CDR3 is CASSLAGRDYGYTF. The CDR3 nucleotides are TGTGCCAGCAGCTTAGCCGGGAGGGACTATGGCTACACCTTC. The chain joins TRBV7-2 to TRBJ1-2; D ambiguous. CDR1 and CDR2 (germline): SGHTA, FQGNSA. V was clipped by 0 bases and J by 3 bases, with 8 bases between them. The CDR3 spans 14 residues.

J is TRBJ1-4 and V is TRBV3-1 (or the pseudogene TRBV3-2), with 10 bases fitting TRBD1. Germline CDR1 LGHDT, CDR2 YNNKEL (reference sequence). This CDR3 comprises 15 residues. V lost 4 bases, J lost 5 bases, and 4 bases stayed unmatched. In DNA form, the CDR3 reads TGTGCCAGCAGCCTGCGGACAGGGGGGAATGAAAAACTGTTTTTT. Translated: CASSLRTGGNEKLFF.

V and J are TRBV10-3 and TRBJ2-5; 9 bases are a match to TRBD1. J gave up 4 bases and V 5 bases, and 2 bases lay outside the gene matches. CDR3 length equals 13 residues. The V gene's germline CDR1 is ENHRY and CDR2 SYGVKD. The CDR3 DNA reads as TGTGCCATCAGTCCGACAGGGGGAGAGACCCAGTACTTC. It encodes CAISPTGGETQYF.

V usage is TRBV12-3 or TRBV12-4 and J usage is TRBJ1-2; 9 bases match TRBD1. Trimming removed 6 bases from V and 5 bases from J; junction bases left unmatched: 4. This CDR3 has 13 residues. This CDR3 is CASRYGTGYGYTF. DNA for the CDR3: TGTGCCAGCAGATACGGGACAGGGTATGGCTACACCTTC.

The rearrangement uses TRBV7-2 and TRBJ2-1; D is possibly TRBD2 (7 bases). Germline V gene data show CDR1 as SGHTA and CDR2 as FQGNSA. CDR3 length equals 15 residues. V was trimmed by 3 bases and J by 2 bases, leaving 11 bases between them. The CDR3 sequence: CASSFGGPTYNEQFF. CDR3 coding DNA: TGTGCCAGCAGCTTCGGGGGGCCTACCTACAATGAGCAGTTCTTC.

The chain has TRBV28 and TRBJ2-1, with a possible D match to TRBD2 (5 bases). CDR1 MDHEN and CDR2 SYDVKM come from the germline V gene. CDR3 length: 16 residues. The V end was cut by 2 bases, the J end by 5 bases, with 16 bases between. The CDR3 region is CASSLIVSGSHNEQFF. The CDR3 DNA follows: TGTGCCAGCAGTTTAATCGTGAGCGGCTCACACAATGAGCAGTTCTTC.

This sequence joins TRBV6-2 or TRBV6-3 and TRBJ2-1; TRBD2 matches 10 bases. The germline V gene encodes CDR1 MNHEY and CDR2 SVGEGT. CDR3 length equals 14 residues. V trimming: 6 bases; J trimming: 6 bases; junction bases outside the gene matches: 5. The CDR3 DNA reads TGTGCCAGCAGACCTAGCGGGAGTCTCAATGAGCAGTTCTTC. It translates to CASRPSGSLNEQFF.

This chain links TRBV27 with TRBJ2-3; 8 bases fit TRBD1. The germline V gene has CDR1 MNHEY and CDR2 SMNVEV (reference sequence). The CDR3 loop spans 15 amino acids. The V segment lost 7 bases and the J segment 3 bases; nucleotides outside the gene matches: 9. In DNA, the CDR3 is TGTGCCAGCACTCCAGGGGGCCGGGGTACAGATACGCAGTATTTT. This translates into CASTPGGRGTDTQYF.

Ten or more counts support this clone. The chain joins TRBV5-1 to TRBJ2-5; 8 bases match TRBD1. V trimming: 4 bases; J trimming: 4 bases; junction bases outside the gene matches: 6. This CDR3 is 14 amino acids long. Germline lookup yields CDR1 SGHRS and CDR2 YFSETQ. CDR3 residues: CASSGVRGRETQYF. CDR3 bases: TGCGCCAGCAGCGGGGTCAGGGGGCGAGAGACCCAGTACTTC.

The J gene is TRBJ2-5, the V gene TRBV5-1; D possibly corresponds to TRBD2 (5 bases). Trimming took off 4 bases at V and 4 bases at J, with 17 bases between the two ends. The CDR3 runs to 15 residues. Germline V gives CDR1 SGHRS, CDR2 YFSETQ. CDR3 coding DNA: TGCGCCAGCAGCCCGGGGTCCGGGAATCCAGAGACCCAGTACTTC. Its translation is CASSPGSGNPETQYF.

The chain couples TRBV6-5 to TRBJ2-7, with a possible D match to TRBD2 (6 bases). This CDR3 has 15 amino acids. CDR1 MNHEY and CDR2 SVGAGI come from the germline V gene. V shed 0 bases and J shed 2 bases, with 11 bases lying between them. CDR3 region: CASSYSGGSPYEQYF. As DNA, the CDR3 is TGTGCCAGCAGTTACTCGGGGGGTTCCCCCTACGAGCAGTACTTC.

The chain uses TRBV4-1 and TRBJ1-2; 9 bases map to TRBD1. Trimming took 4 bases from V and 7 from J; bases not matched to a gene: 7. The V gene's germline CDR1 is MGHRA and CDR2 YSYEKL. CDR3 length: 14 residues. The CDR3 DNA is TGCGCCAGCAGCCCCTTTGGGACAGGGCTTGGCTACACCTTC. Translated, it gives CASSPFGTGLGYTF.

The chain has TRBV9 and TRBJ1-1; 10 nucleotides line up with TRBD1. The CDR3 extends over 12 amino acids. Germline assignment: CDR1 SGDLS and CDR2 YYNGEE. The ends lost 3 bases at V and 8 bases at J; junction bases unmatched: 1. CDR3 DNA: TGTGCCAGCAGCGCGGACAGGGGGGAAGCTTTCTTT. It is translated as CASSADRGEAFF.

The chain has TRBV5-6 and TRBJ2-7; perhaps TRBD1 as D (6 bases). Germline V gene sequence: CDR1 SGHDT, CDR2 YYEEEE. The ends were cut back, 4 bases at V and 0 bases at J, with 11 bases in the middle. CDR3 length: 14 amino acids. CDR3: CASSPWDNSYEQYF. The CDR3 DNA reads as TGTGCCAGCAGCCCGTGGGACAACTCCTACGAGCAGTACTTC.

Only one count was recorded for this clone. The chain is built from TRBV28 and TRBJ1-5, with D tentatively TRBD1 (6 bases). Per the germline V gene, CDR1 is MDHEN and CDR2 is SYDVKM. The CDR3 has 14 amino acids. V shed 7 bases and J shed 4 bases, with 14 bases lying between them. The CDR3 region is CASNLAQGNQPQHF. The CDR3 coding sequence is TGTGCCAGCAACTTAGCACAGGGAAATCAGCCCCAGCATTTT. Complete variable domain (other parts from reference TRBV28 and TRBJ1-5): DVKVTQSSRYLVKRTGEKVFLECVQDMDHENMFWYRQDPGLGLRLIYFSYDVKMKEKGDIPEGYSVSREKKERFSLILESASTNQTSMYLCASNLAQGNQPQHFGDGTRLSIL.

The V and J genes are TRBV3-1 (or the pseudogene TRBV3-2) and TRBJ2-7; D is unclear. The CDR3 totals 13 residues. The germline CDR1 and CDR2 sequences are LGHDT and YNNKEL (reference sequence). Trimming cost V 4 bases and J 1 base, with 8 bases left between them. For the CDR3, the DNA is TGTGCCAGCAGCCGCCAGCGATCCTACGAGCAGTACTTC. Residues: CASSRQRSYEQYF.

The chain joins TRBV27 to TRBJ1-1; D gene uncertain. V lost 1 base and J 4 bases, leaving 16 bases between the germline ends. Germline V gives CDR1 MNHEY, CDR2 SMNVEV (reference sequence). This CDR3 is built from 16 residues. CDR3 protein: CASSLWPDEGATEAFF. The DNA for the CDR3 is TGTGCCAGCAGTTTATGGCCGGATGAGGGTGCCACTGAAGCTTTCTTT.

This sequence joins TRBV4-2 and TRBJ1-4; tentatively, D is TRBD1 (6 bases). In germline, CDR1 is LGHNA, CDR2 YNFKEQ. The CDR3 consists of 13 residues. Trimming took 1 base from V and 10 from J, leaving 10 bases between them. The CDR3 bases are TGTGCCAGCAGCCAAGTTGAACAGGGAAAACTGTTTTTT. This translates into CASSQVEQGKLFF.

This chain uses TRBV18 with TRBJ2-1, with 9 bases identical to TRBD1. The CDR3 runs to 15 residues. Trimming cost V 3 bases and J 2 bases; bases outside gene matches: 2. CDR1 is KGHSH, CDR2 LQKENI, per germline. The CDR3 is CASSPRDRAYNEQFF. CDR3 nucleotides: TGTGCCAGCTCACCCCGGGACAGGGCCTACAATGAGCAGTTCTTC.